The clone carrying this TCR beta chain was recorded at least ten times. Its antigen is not identified. Trimming took off 4 bases at V and 5 bases at J, with 15 bases between the two ends. The V gene's germline CDR1 is KGHDR and CDR2 SFDVKD. The CDR3 is 15 residues long. TCRdb re-derived calls from the 5' RACE reads in MiXCR, one entry per CDR3 protein. The table includes roughly 150,000 distinct CDR3 sequences, 14% detected once. The data stem from a study of T-cell memory formation after mild COVID-19. The study, taken as a whole, reports: Among clones contracting day 15 to 85, CD4/CD8 was balanced, whereas later expanders leaned CD4+. Memory cells collected pre-infection included some clones that later responded, suggesting cross-reactive memory joined.

This chain uses TRBV24-1 with TRBJ2-3; perhaps TRBD1 as D (6 bases). The source is an adult woman who had mild COVID-19 (a few samples of this study predate the infection). Cell type and time point are not known. Material: PBMCs or a T cell subset sorted from them (not recorded which). CDR3 in DNA: TGTGCCACCAGTGACCAGGGGTCTGCTGGAGATACGCAGTATTTT. Translating gives CATSDQGSAGDTQYF.